This T cell receptor (beta chain) emerged from a study of T cell repertoires in aging, cancer and after chemotherapy (dated by TCRdb to the late 2010s). Regarding the research as a whole: Six donor age groups were covered, ranging from 30 or younger up to 70 or older, and each group contained at least three individuals. In the solid tumor group, the paired samples taken before and after chemotherapy came from brain tumor (glioblastoma) patients given temozolomide-based therapy. The full dataset contained roughly 9 million TCR reads. The study profiled peripheral blood TCR beta repertoires from healthy donors and cancer patients to examine immunoaging and T cell reconstitution after chemotherapy. Alongside some 96 healthy donors serving as a reference group, the cohort included some 210 cancer patients, of whom about 94 had hematological cancers and approximately 120 had solid cancers. Findings and caveats that apply to the study as a whole: Compared with age-matched healthy donors, untreated patients with either hematological or solid cancers had significantly lower TCR diversity in the blood along with higher clonality. In healthy donors, the decline in TCR diversity with age was mainly due to loss of richness, whereas in cancer patients loss of evenness also played a role. An increase in median generation probability over the chemotherapy interval was observed in both cancer cohorts, suggesting that the repertoire was reconstituted through rebound thymic output. According to the authors, the repertoire data do not allow conclusions to be drawn about immunological memory after chemotherapy.

For this clonotype: This receptor's antigen is unknown. Base quality data are lacking; no much larger clone is found one base away.

Multiplex touch-down PCR with a mixed TRB-A/B primer pool was used to amplify rearranged TRB sequences covering the V, D and J segments. Illumina adapters and sample indices were attached to the amplicons through two consecutive PCR reactions run with Phusion HS II polymerase. The amplicons were purified from gel with the NucleoSpin Gel and PCR Clean-up kit and then assessed with Qubit and an Agilent 2100 Bioanalyzer. The libraries were sequenced on an Illumina MiSeq with 600-cycle, single-indexed, paired-end runs. The authors' analysis ran thus. MiXCR versions 2.12 and 3.0.5 were used to process the TRB sequences. Each unique CDR3 nucleotide sequence counted as one clone, and only productive sequences with at least two reads were retained. The repertoire metrics were Shannon diversity, evenness, clonality (calculated as one minus evenness), and diversity profiles parameterized by alpha from 0 to 5. The IGoR algorithm was used to calculate generation probabilities for clones in the paired samples taken before and after chemotherapy. TCRdb applied fastp at Q25 and MiXCR to the public reads, then kept only in-frame beta chains. Every distinct CDR3 protein forms one entry, paired with its most common genes and DNA. The V and J calls shown here were made by TCRdb, not taken from the authors' results. The sample profile shows thousands of distinct CDR3 sequences; around 22% of them were found once. The leading ten clones occupy roughly two fifths of the sample.

The CDR3 runs 16 amino acids, cysteine and phenylalanine included. Only the CDR3 region is kept as DNA, spanning 48 bases read in frame from base 1. According to the germline V gene (reference sequence), CDR1 reads SEHNR and CDR2 reads FQNEAQ. The junction shows trimming of 0 bases on V and 8 bases on J, plus 14 bases between the germline ends. Genomic DNA extracted from peripheral blood, rather than sorted cells or RNA, was used as the source for amplification of TCR beta rearrangements. This clonotype originated in a human donor with a solid tumor. Sequenced material: blood. The rearranged segments are TRBV7-9 and TRBJ1-6; TRBD1 could be the D gene, as 6 bases match. The bases read TGTGCCAGCAGCTTAGCGCAACAGGGAAGGGATTCACCCCTCCACTTT. It is translated as CASSLAQQGRDSPLHF. Joined to the reference TRBV7-9 and TRBJ1-6 proteins, this CDR3 gives the full variable domain: DTGVSQNPRHKITKRGQNVTFRCDPISEHNRLYWYRQTLGQGPEFLTYFQNEAQLEKSRLLSDRFSAERPKGSFSTLEIQRTEQGDSAMYLCASSLAQQGRDSPLHFGNGTRLTVT.